A selection of T cell receptor beta chains follows, all from one sample in a study of CD8 T cells in Susac syndrome. TCRdb reprocessed the immunoSEQ multiplex PCR reads with MiXCR, giving one entry per CDR3 protein. This sample has about 80,000 distinct CDR3 sequences, with roughly 96% found just once. Material for sequencing was CD8+ T cells from PBMCs. Receptors originate from a human donor with Susac syndrome. Each CDR3 is given with its conserved first and last residue. Each record gives: D gene, clone size, J gene, V gene, CDR3 protein, CDR3 DNA. A D gene is named only where the DNA matches it firmly. The size entry is marked missing in some rows and otherwise reads once, few, many or a size class.

d_call: TRBD1; clone_size: .; j_call: TRBJ2-3; v_call: TRBV27; cdr3_aa: CASTHRRTGRTDTQYF; cdr3_nt: TGTGCCAGCACCCACCGACGGACAGGGAGAACAGATACGCAGTATTTT
d_call: .; clone_size: few; j_call: TRBJ2-5; v_call: TRBV11-3; cdr3_aa: CASSSVQVEETQYF; cdr3_nt: TGTGCCAGCAGCTCAGTGCAGGTCGAAGAGACCCAGTACTTC
d_call: TRBD2; clone_size: .; j_call: TRBJ2-4; v_call: TRBV20-1; cdr3_aa: CSAEILAGEGGDKNIQYF; cdr3_nt: TGCAGTGCTGAGATTCTAGCGGGAGAAGGGGGGGACAAAAACATTCAGTACTTC
d_call: TRBD2; clone_size: .; j_call: TRBJ2-1; v_call: TRBV6-2/TRBV6-3; cdr3_aa: CAISASGIYNEQFF; cdr3_nt: TGTGCCATTTCTGCTAGCGGGATCTACAATGAGCAGTTCTTC
d_call: .; clone_size: .; j_call: TRBJ2-2; v_call: TRBV20-1; cdr3_aa: CSARVIGGNTGELFF; cdr3_nt: TGCAGTGCTAGAGTTATTGGGGGGAACACCGGGGAGCTGTTTTTT
d_call: TRBD1; clone_size: .; j_call: TRBJ2-1; v_call: TRBV28; cdr3_aa: CASSPATGSSYNEQFF; cdr3_nt: TGTGCCAGCAGTCCCGCGACAGGGAGCTCCTACAATGAGCAGTTCTTC
d_call: .; clone_size: .; j_call: TRBJ2-1; v_call: TRBV9; cdr3_aa: CASSPWGMNEQFF; cdr3_nt: TGTGCCAGCAGCCCGTGGGGCATGAATGAGCAGTTCTTC
d_call: .; clone_size: .; j_call: TRBJ2-3; v_call: TRBV3-1; cdr3_aa: CASSQERTRRTPDTQYF; cdr3_nt: TGTGCCAGCAGCCAAGAAAGGACTCGAAGGACCCCAGATACGCAGTATTTT
d_call: .; clone_size: .; j_call: TRBJ2-1; v_call: TRBV10-3; cdr3_aa: CAISQVLASLFF; cdr3_nt: TGTGCCATCAGTCAAGTTCTAGCCAGTCTGTTCTTC
d_call: .; clone_size: .; j_call: TRBJ2-4; v_call: TRBV3-1; cdr3_aa: CASSQEPQNIQYF; cdr3_nt: TGTGCCAGCAGCCAAGAACCCCAAAACATTCAGTACTTC
d_call: TRBD2; clone_size: .; j_call: TRBJ2-5; v_call: TRBV7-9; cdr3_aa: CASSPGTSGRKETQYF; cdr3_nt: TGTGCCAGCAGCCCGGGGACTAGCGGGAGAAAGGAGACCCAGTACTTC
d_call: .; clone_size: .; j_call: TRBJ2-1; v_call: TRBV19; cdr3_aa: CASSIVPTNEQFF; cdr3_nt: TGTGCCAGTAGTATAGTCCCGACCAATGAGCAGTTCTTC
d_call: .; clone_size: .; j_call: TRBJ2-7; v_call: TRBV20-1; cdr3_aa: CSARDRAQPDEQYF; cdr3_nt: TGCAGTGCTAGAGATCGTGCCCAGCCTGACGAGCAGTACTTC
d_call: .; clone_size: .; j_call: TRBJ2-3; v_call: TRBV29-1; cdr3_aa: CSVTRAPPGDTQYF; cdr3_nt: TGCAGCGTCACCCGGGCCCCACCAGGAGATACGCAGTATTTT
d_call: .; clone_size: .; j_call: TRBJ2-1; v_call: TRBV29-1; cdr3_aa: CSGGLRYNEQFF; cdr3_nt: TGCAGCGGGGGCCTCCGGTACAATGAGCAGTTCTTC
d_call: .; clone_size: .; j_call: TRBJ1-2; v_call: TRBV29-1; cdr3_aa: CSVEFNGNYGYTF; cdr3_nt: TGCAGCGTTGAGTTTAACGGAAACTATGGCTACACCTTC
d_call: .; clone_size: .; j_call: TRBJ2-7; v_call: TRBV7-9; cdr3_aa: CASSPTDYEQYF; cdr3_nt: TGTGCCAGCAGCCCAACAGACTACGAGCAGTACTTC
d_call: TRBD1; clone_size: .; j_call: TRBJ1-1; v_call: TRBV29-1; cdr3_aa: CSVPGQGMNTEAFF; cdr3_nt: TGCAGCGTTCCGGGACAGGGAATGAACACTGAAGCTTTCTTT
d_call: .; clone_size: .; j_call: TRBJ1-4; v_call: TRBV6-5; cdr3_aa: CASWKGFNEKLFF; cdr3_nt: TGTGCCAGTTGGAAGGGTTTTAATGAAAAACTGTTTTTT
d_call: TRBD2; clone_size: .; j_call: TRBJ2-7; v_call: TRBV20-1; cdr3_aa: CSASGSGSSYEQYF; cdr3_nt: TGCAGTGCTAGTGGGAGCGGGAGCTCCTACGAGCAGTACTTC
d_call: .; clone_size: .; j_call: TRBJ2-7; v_call: TRBV25-1; cdr3_aa: CASSDGEQYF; cdr3_nt: TGTGCCAGCAGTGACGGCGAGCAGTACTTC
d_call: TRBD2; clone_size: .; j_call: TRBJ2-3; v_call: TRBV29-1; cdr3_aa: CSVDGTSGSRDTQYF; cdr3_nt: TGCAGCGTCGACGGGACTAGCGGGAGTAGAGATACGCAGTATTTT
d_call: .; clone_size: .; j_call: TRBJ2-3; v_call: TRBV5-6; cdr3_aa: CASSSDPTDTQYF; cdr3_nt: TGTGCCAGCAGCTCGGACCCCACAGATACGCAGTATTTT
d_call: .; clone_size: .; j_call: TRBJ2-7; v_call: TRBV5-6; cdr3_aa: CASSLEARVYEQYF; cdr3_nt: TGTGCCAGCAGCTTGGAGGCCAGAGTCTACGAGCAGTACTTC
d_call: TRBD2; clone_size: .; j_call: TRBJ2-3; v_call: TRBV4-3; cdr3_aa: CASSLAASGDTQYF; cdr3_nt: TGCGCCAGCAGCCTGGCGGCTAGCGGGGATACGCAGTATTTT
d_call: .; clone_size: .; j_call: TRBJ2-1; v_call: TRBV5-1; cdr3_aa: CASSLAPGPYNEQFF; cdr3_nt: TGCGCCAGCAGCTTGGCGCCAGGCCCCTACAATGAGCAGTTCTTC
d_call: .; clone_size: .; j_call: TRBJ1-2; v_call: TRBV4-1; cdr3_aa: CASSQAFPVDGYTF; cdr3_nt: TGCGCCAGCAGCCAAGCCTTCCCAGTAGATGGCTACACCTTC
d_call: TRBD2; clone_size: .; j_call: TRBJ2-7; v_call: TRBV3-1; cdr3_aa: CASSQEGLAGAYEQYF; cdr3_nt: TGTGCCAGCAGCCAAGAGGGACTAGCGGGGGCCTACGAGCAGTACTTC
d_call: .; clone_size: .; j_call: TRBJ2-1; v_call: TRBV5-6; cdr3_aa: CASRDGTEQFF; cdr3_nt: TGTGCCAGCAGGGACGGAACTGAGCAGTTCTTC
d_call: TRBD2; clone_size: .; j_call: TRBJ2-5; v_call: TRBV13; cdr3_aa: CASSFTSGETQYF; cdr3_nt: TGTGCCAGCAGCTTTACTAGCGGAGAGACCCAGTACTTC
d_call: .; clone_size: .; j_call: TRBJ2-4; v_call: TRBV5-1; cdr3_aa: CASGEGQPLAKNIQYF; cdr3_nt: TGCGCCAGCGGGGAAGGACAGCCCTTAGCCAAAAACATTCAGTACTTC
d_call: .; clone_size: .; j_call: TRBJ2-5; v_call: TRBV10-3; cdr3_aa: CAISVQREETQYF; cdr3_nt: TGTGCCATCAGTGTCCAGAGGGAAGAGACCCAGTACTTC
d_call: TRBD2; clone_size: .; j_call: TRBJ2-1; v_call: TRBV9; cdr3_aa: CASSGLAGPFF; cdr3_nt: TGTGCCAGCAGCGGACTAGCGGGTCCGTTCTTC
d_call: TRBD1; clone_size: .; j_call: TRBJ1-1; v_call: TRBV7-6; cdr3_aa: CASSLRTGANTEAFF; cdr3_nt: TGTGCCAGCAGCCTACGGACAGGGGCGAACACTGAAGCTTTCTTT
d_call: TRBD2; clone_size: .; j_call: TRBJ2-1; v_call: TRBV29-1; cdr3_aa: CSAEPIAGGRSGNEQFF; cdr3_nt: TGCAGCGCCGAGCCTATAGCGGGGGGGCGTTCGGGAAATGAGCAGTTCTTC
d_call: .; clone_size: once; j_call: TRBJ2-2; v_call: TRBV9; cdr3_aa: CASSVGDSWTGELFF; cdr3_nt: TGTGCCAGCAGCGTAGGAGACTCGTGGACCGGGGAGCTGTTTTTT
d_call: TRBD2; clone_size: .; j_call: TRBJ2-1; v_call: TRBV20-1; cdr3_aa: CSAYGTSGLSSYNEQFF; cdr3_nt: TGCAGTGCTTACGGGACTAGCGGGTTGTCCTCCTACAATGAGCAGTTCTTC
d_call: .; clone_size: .; j_call: TRBJ1-5; v_call: TRBV9; cdr3_aa: CASSTGLGGPQHF; cdr3_nt: TGTGCCAGCAGTACAGGGCTGGGGGGGCCCCAGCATTTT
d_call: .; clone_size: .; j_call: TRBJ1-5; v_call: TRBV20-1; cdr3_aa: CSASVGYSNQPQHF; cdr3_nt: TGCAGTGCTAGTGTTGGATATAGCAATCAGCCCCAGCATTTT
d_call: .; clone_size: .; j_call: TRBJ2-5; v_call: TRBV29-1; cdr3_aa: CSVVFVVLVPETQYF; cdr3_nt: TGCAGCGTTGTGTTTGTGGTTCTCGTTCCGGAGACCCAGTACTTC
d_call: .; clone_size: .; j_call: TRBJ2-4; v_call: TRBV7-9; cdr3_aa: CASSSTGTQHIQYF; cdr3_nt: TGTGCCAGCAGCTCCACCGGGACCCAACACATTCAGTACTTC
d_call: .; clone_size: once; j_call: TRBJ1-1; v_call: TRBV12-3/TRBV12-4; cdr3_aa: CASSFPGKNTEAFF; cdr3_nt: TGTGCCAGCAGTTTCCCAGGGAAAAACACTGAAGCTTTCTTT
d_call: TRBD2; clone_size: .; j_call: TRBJ2-3; v_call: TRBV9; cdr3_aa: CASSMQGAGGGFITDTQYF; cdr3_nt: TGTGCCAGCAGCATGCAGGGTGCGGGCGGGGGGTTTATCACAGATACGCAGTATTTT
d_call: .; clone_size: .; j_call: TRBJ1-1; v_call: TRBV6-2/TRBV6-3; cdr3_aa: CASSYLTRATEAFF; cdr3_nt: TGTGCCAGCAGCTACTTGACGCGTGCCACTGAAGCTTTCTTT
d_call: .; clone_size: .; j_call: TRBJ2-1; v_call: TRBV6-2/TRBV6-3; cdr3_aa: CASSRAGLHNEQFF; cdr3_nt: TGTGCCAGCAGTCGGGCAGGACTGCACAATGAGCAGTTCTTC
d_call: .; clone_size: .; j_call: TRBJ2-1; v_call: TRBV6-1; cdr3_aa: CASSRDRYSYNEQFF; cdr3_nt: TGTGCCAGCAGTAGAGACAGGTACTCCTACAATGAGCAGTTCTTC
d_call: .; clone_size: .; j_call: TRBJ1-2; v_call: TRBV7-9; cdr3_aa: CASSETGQLSGYTF; cdr3_nt: TGTGCCAGCAGCGAAACGGGACAACTCTCTGGCTACACCTTC
d_call: .; clone_size: .; j_call: TRBJ2-5; v_call: TRBV10-3; cdr3_aa: CAISESDAEDRLMKTQYF; cdr3_nt: TGTGCCATCAGTGAGAGTGACGCCGAAGACAGGTTAATGAAGACCCAGTACTTC
d_call: .; clone_size: .; j_call: TRBJ2-7; v_call: TRBV5-6; cdr3_aa: CASSPDRRTYEQYF; cdr3_nt: TGTGCCAGCAGCCCAGACAGAAGAACCTACGAGCAGTACTTC
d_call: .; clone_size: once; j_call: TRBJ2-7; v_call: TRBV7-6; cdr3_aa: CASSPEAVHSYEQYF; cdr3_nt: TGTGCCAGCAGCCCCGAGGCGGTACACTCCTACGAGCAGTACTTC